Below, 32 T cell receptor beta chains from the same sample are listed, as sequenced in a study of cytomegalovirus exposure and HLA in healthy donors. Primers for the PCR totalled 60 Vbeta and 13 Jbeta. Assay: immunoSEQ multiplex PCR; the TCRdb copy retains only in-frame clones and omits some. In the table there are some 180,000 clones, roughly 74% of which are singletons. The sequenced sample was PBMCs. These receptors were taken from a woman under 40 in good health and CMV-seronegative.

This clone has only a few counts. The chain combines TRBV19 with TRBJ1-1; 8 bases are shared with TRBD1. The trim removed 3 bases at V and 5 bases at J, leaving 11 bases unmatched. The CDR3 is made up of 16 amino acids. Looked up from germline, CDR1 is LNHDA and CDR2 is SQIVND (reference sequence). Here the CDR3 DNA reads TGTGCCAGTAGTATCGGGACAGGCGGACCGAGGACTGAAGCTTTCTTT. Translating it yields CASSIGTGGPRTEAFF. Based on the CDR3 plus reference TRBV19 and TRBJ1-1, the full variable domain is DGGITQSPKYLFRKEGQNVTLSCEQNLNHDAMYWYRQDPGQGLRLIYYSQIVNDFQKGDIAEGYSVSREKKESFPLTVTSAQKNPTAFYLCASSIGTGGPRTEAFFGQGTRLTVV.

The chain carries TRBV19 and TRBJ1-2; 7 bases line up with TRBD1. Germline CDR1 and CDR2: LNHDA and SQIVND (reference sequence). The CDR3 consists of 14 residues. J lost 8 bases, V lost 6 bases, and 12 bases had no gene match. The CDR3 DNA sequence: TGTGCCAGTAGCCCAGACAGGGCCCTCGGGGGCTACACCTTC. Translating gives CASSPDRALGGYTF.

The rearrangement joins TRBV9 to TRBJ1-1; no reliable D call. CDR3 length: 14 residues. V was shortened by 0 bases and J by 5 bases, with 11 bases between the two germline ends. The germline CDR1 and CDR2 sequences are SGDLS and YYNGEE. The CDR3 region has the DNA TGTGCCAGCAGCGTAGGCGGACTGGGGACTGAAGCTTTCTTT. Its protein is CASSVGGLGTEAFF.

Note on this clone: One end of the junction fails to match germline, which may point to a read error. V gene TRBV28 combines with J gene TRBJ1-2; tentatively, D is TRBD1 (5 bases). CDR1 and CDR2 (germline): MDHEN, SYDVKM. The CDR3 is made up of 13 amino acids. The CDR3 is CVSNKWGGSGYTF. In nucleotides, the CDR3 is TGTGTCAGCAACAAATGGGGGGGTAGCGGCTACACCTTC.

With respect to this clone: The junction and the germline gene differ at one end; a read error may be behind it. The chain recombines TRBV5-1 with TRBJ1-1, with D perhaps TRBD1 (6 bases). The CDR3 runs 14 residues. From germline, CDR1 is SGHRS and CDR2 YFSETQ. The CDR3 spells CASSYQGSNNEAFF. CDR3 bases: TGCGCCAGCAGCTACCAGGGGTCGAACAATGAAGCTTTCTTT.

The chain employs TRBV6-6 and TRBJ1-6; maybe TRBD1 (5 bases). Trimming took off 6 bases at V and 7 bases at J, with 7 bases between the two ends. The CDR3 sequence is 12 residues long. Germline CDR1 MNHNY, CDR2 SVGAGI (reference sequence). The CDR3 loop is CASSAGNSPLHF. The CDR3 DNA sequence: TGTGCCAGCAGCGCAGGGAATTCACCCCTCCACTTT.

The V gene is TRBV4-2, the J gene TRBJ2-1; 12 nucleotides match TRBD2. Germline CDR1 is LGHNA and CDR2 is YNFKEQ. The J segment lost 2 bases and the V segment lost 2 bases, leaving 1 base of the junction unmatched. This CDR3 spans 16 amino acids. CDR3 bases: TGTGCCAGCAGCCAATCTAGCGGGAGGGCCTACAATGAGCAGTTCTTC. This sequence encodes CASSQSSGRAYNEQFF.

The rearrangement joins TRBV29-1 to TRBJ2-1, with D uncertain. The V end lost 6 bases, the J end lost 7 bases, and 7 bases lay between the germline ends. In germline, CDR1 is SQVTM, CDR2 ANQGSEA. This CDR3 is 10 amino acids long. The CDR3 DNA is TGCAGCGTGTCTCAGAATGAGCAGTTCTTC. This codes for CSVSQNEQFF.

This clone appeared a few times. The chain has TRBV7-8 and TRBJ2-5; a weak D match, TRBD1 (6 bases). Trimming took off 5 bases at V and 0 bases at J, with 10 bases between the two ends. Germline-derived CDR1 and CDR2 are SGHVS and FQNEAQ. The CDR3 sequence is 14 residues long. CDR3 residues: CASSIQGNQETQYF. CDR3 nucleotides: TGTGCCAGCAGCATTCAGGGGAACCAAGAGACCCAGTACTTC.

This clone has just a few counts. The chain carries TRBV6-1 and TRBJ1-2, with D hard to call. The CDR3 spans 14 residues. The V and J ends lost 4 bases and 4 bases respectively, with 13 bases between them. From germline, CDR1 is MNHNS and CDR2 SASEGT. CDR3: CASSAGDTFYGYTF. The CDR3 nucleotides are TGTGCCAGCAGTGCCGGCGACACCTTCTATGGCTACACCTTC.

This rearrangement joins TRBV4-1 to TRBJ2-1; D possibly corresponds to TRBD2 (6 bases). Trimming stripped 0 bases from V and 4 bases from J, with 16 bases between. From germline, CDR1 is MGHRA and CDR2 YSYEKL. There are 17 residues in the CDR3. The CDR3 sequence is CASSQDPPGSLYNEQFF. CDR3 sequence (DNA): TGCGCCAGCAGCCAAGATCCCCCCGGGAGTCTATACAATGAGCAGTTCTTC.

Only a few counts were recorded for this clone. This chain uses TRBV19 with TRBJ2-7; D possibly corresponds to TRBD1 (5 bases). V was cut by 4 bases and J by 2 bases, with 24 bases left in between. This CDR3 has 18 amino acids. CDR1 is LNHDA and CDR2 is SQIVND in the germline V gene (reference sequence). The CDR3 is CASSTQLEQGFSPYEQYF. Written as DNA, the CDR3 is TGTGCCAGTAGTACCCAGCTGGAGCAGGGTTTTAGCCCCTACGAGCAGTACTTC.

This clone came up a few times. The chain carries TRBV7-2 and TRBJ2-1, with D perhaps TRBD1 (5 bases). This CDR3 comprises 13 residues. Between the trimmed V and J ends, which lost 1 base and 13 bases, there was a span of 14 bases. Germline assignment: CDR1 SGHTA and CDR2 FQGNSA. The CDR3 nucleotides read TGTGCCAGCAGCTTAGATCGTGAGACAGACCAGTTCTTC. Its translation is CASSLDRETDQFF.

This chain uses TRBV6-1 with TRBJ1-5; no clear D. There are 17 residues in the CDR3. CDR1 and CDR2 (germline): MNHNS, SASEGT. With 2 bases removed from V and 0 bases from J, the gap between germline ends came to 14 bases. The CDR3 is CASSERVRGHSNQPQHF. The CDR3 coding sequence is TGTGCCAGCAGTGAACGGGTTCGTGGTCATAGCAATCAGCCCCAGCATTTT.

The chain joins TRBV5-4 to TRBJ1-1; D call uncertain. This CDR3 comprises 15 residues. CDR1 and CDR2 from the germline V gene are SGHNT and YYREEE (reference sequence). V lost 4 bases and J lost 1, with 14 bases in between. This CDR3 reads CASSPQKTPNTEAFF. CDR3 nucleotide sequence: TGTGCCAGCAGCCCTCAAAAGACACCGAACACTGAAGCTTTCTTT.

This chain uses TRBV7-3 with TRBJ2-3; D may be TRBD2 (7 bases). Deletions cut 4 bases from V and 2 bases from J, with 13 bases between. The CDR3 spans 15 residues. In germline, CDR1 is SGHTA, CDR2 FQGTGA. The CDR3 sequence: CASSSWGGATDTQYF. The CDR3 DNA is TGTGCCAGCAGCTCATGGGGGGGGGCCACAGATACGCAGTATTTT.

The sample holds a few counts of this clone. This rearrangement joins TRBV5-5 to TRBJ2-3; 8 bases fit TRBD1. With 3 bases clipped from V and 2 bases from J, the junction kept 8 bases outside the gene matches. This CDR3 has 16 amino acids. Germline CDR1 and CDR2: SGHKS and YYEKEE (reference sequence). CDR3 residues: CASSWERDRTTDTQYF. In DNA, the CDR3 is TGTGCCAGCAGCTGGGAGAGGGACAGGACCACAGATACGCAGTATTTT.

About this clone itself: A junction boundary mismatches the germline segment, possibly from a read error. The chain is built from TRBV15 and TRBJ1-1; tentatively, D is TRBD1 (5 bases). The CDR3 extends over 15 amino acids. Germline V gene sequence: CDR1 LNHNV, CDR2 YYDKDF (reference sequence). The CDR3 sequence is CATSRRGGGNAEAFF. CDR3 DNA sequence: TGTGCCACCAGCAGACGCGGGGGGGGGAACGCTGAAGCTTTCTTT.

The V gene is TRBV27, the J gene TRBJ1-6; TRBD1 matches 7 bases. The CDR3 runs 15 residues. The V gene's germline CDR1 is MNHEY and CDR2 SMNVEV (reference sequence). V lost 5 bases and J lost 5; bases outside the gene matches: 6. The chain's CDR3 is CASSGPGQHNSPLHF. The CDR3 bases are TGTGCCAGCAGTGGTCCGGGACAGCATAATTCACCCCTCCACTTT.

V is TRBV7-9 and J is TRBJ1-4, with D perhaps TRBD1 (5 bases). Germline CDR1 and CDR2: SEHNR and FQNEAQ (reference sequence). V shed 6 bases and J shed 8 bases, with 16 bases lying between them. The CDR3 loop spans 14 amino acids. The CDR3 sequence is CASRFTGDGEKLFF. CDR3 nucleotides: TGTGCCAGCAGGTTCACGGGGGACGGAGAAAAACTGTTTTTT.

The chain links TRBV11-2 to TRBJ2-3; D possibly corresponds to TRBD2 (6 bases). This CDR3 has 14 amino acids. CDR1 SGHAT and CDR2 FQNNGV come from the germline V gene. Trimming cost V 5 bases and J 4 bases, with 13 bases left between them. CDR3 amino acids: CASSIQTSSDTQYF. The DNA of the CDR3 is TGTGCCAGCAGCATTCAAACTAGCTCAGATACGCAGTATTTT.

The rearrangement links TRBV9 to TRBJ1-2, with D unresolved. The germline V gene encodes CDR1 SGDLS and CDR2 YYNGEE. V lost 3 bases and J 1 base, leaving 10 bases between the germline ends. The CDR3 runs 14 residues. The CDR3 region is CASSAFSGNYGYTF. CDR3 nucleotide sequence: TGTGCCAGCAGCGCCTTCTCGGGTAACTATGGCTACACCTTC.

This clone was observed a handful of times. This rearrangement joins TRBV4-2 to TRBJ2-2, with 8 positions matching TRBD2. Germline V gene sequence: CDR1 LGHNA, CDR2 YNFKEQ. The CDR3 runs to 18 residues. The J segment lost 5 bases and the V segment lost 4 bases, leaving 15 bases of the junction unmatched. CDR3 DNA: TGTGCCAGCAGCCTAGTGCCCCTCCCGCGGGGGGAGACCGGGGAGCTGTTTTTT. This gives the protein CASSLVPLPRGETGELFF.

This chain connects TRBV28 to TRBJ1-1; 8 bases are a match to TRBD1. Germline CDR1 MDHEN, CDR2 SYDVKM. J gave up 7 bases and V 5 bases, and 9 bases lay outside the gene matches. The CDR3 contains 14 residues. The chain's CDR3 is CASSVGTGAYEAFF. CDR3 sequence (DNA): TGTGCCAGCAGTGTAGGGACAGGAGCCTATGAAGCTTTCTTT.

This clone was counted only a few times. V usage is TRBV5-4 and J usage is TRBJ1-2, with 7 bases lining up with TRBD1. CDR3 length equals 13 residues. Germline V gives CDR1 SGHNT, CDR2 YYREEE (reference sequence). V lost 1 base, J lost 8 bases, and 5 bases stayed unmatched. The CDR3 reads CASSLLTGVGYTF. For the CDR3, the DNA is TGTGCCAGCAGCTTGCTAACAGGGGTCGGCTACACCTTC. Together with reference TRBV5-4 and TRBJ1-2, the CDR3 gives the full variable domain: ETGVTQSPTHLIKTRGQQVTLRCSSQSGHNTVSWYQQALGQGPQFIFQYYREEENGRGNFPPRFSGLQFPNYSSELNVNALELDDSALYLCASSLLTGVGYTFGSGTRLTVV.

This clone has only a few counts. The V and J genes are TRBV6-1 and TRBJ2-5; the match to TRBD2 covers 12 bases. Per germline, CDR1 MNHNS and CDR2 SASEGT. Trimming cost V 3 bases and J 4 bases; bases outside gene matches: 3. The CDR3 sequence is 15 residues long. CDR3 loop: CASSELAGGAETQYF. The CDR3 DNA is TGTGCCAGCAGTGAGCTAGCGGGGGGGGCAGAGACCCAGTACTTC.

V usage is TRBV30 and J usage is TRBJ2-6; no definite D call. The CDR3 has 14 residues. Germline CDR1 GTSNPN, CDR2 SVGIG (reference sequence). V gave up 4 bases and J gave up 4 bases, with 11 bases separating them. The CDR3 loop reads CAWKLRAGANVLTF. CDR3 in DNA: TGTGCCTGGAAACTGCGCGCCGGGGCCAACGTCCTGACTTTC.

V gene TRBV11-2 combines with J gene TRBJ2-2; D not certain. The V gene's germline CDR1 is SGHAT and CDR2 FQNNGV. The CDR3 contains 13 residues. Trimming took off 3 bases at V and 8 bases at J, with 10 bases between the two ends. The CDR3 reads CASSFKREGELFF. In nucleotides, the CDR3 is TGTGCCAGCAGCTTTAAACGAGAAGGGGAGCTGTTTTTT.

Here the CDR3 reads CASVAGQPNTGELFF. The CDR3, as DNA: TGTGCCAGCGTGGCAGGCCAGCCGAACACCGGGGAGCTGTTTTTT. V usage is TRBV6-1 and J usage is TRBJ2-2, with D uncertain. The V and J ends lost 8 bases and 0 bases respectively, with 13 bases between them. This CDR3 has 15 residues. The V gene's germline CDR1 is MNHNS and CDR2 SASEGT.

CDR3 region: CASSHTRAGALYEQYF. In DNA form, the CDR3 reads TGTGCCAGCAGCCACACCCGAGCGGGAGCGTTGTACGAGCAGTACTTC. The chain uses TRBV5-4 and TRBJ2-7, with TRBD2 matching 8 bases. V shed 4 bases, J shed 4 bases, and the junction held 13 bases outside the gene matches. This CDR3 has 16 residues. From germline, CDR1 is SGHNT and CDR2 YYREEE (reference sequence).

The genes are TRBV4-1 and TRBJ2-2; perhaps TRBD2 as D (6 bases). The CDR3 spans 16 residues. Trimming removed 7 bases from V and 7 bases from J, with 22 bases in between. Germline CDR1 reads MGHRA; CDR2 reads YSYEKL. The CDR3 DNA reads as TGCGCCAGCATGAGGGGCGTTGCGGGAATAGTCGGGGAGCTGTTTTTT. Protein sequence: CASMRGVAGIVGELFF.

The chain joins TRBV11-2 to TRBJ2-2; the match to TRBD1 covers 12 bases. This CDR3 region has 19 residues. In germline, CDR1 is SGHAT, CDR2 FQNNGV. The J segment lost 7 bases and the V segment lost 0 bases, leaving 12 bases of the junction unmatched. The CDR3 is CASSLDRGTGGAYGGELFF. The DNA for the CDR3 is TGTGCCAGCAGCTTAGATCGAGGGACAGGGGGCGCGTACGGCGGGGAGCTGTTTTTT.